These 9 T cell receptor beta chains came from one sample sequenced in a study of shared clonotypes between healthy human individuals. Here immunoSEQ multiplex PCR was the method, and the copy in TCRdb shows in-frame clones only, minus some. This sample yields about 490,000 clones, of which approximately 79% are seen a single time; 10% to 15% belongs to the top ten. Sequenced input: PBMCs. All receptors come from a woman in her 40s in good health. Some clones in this sample may be carry-over from other donors' samples.

The V and J genes are TRBV5-1 and TRBJ1-4, with D unresolved. The CDR3 has 14 residues. The V and J ends lost 4 bases and 7 bases respectively, with 14 bases between them. Germline loops: CDR1 SGHRS, CDR2 YFSETQ. The CDR3 loop reads CASSTGTSGEKLFF. CDR3 bases: TGCGCCAGCAGCACCGGAACATCGGGTGAAAAACTGTTTTTT. The complete variable domain, with remaining parts taken from reference TRBV5-1 and TRBJ1-4, reads KAGVTQTPRYLIKTRGQQVTLSCSPISGHRSVSWYQQTPGQGLQFLFEYFSETQRNKGNFPGRFSGRQFSNSRSEMNVSTLELGDSALYLCASSTGTSGEKLFFGSGTQLSVL.

J is TRBJ2-1 and V is TRBV7-9; D is perhaps TRBD2 (5 bases). V was pared by 2 bases and J by 7 bases, with 12 bases between. The CDR3 runs 14 residues. Germline V gives CDR1 SEHNR, CDR2 FQNEAQ (reference sequence). The CDR3 loop is CASSLSGRNNEQFF. The CDR3 DNA reads TGTGCCAGCAGCTTAAGCGGACGGAATAATGAGCAGTTCTTC.

This clone was seen just once. A much larger clone is a single base away; this may be a read error. Other DNA sequences of this sample code for an identical CDR3. The chain joins TRBV11-2 to TRBJ2-3, with D unclear. V lost 1 base and J 3 bases, leaving 2 bases between the germline ends. The CDR3 covers 12 residues. Germline CDR1 SGHAT, CDR2 FQNNGV. The CDR3 DNA sequence: TGTGCCAGCAGCTTAGGAACAGATACGCAGTATTTT. Translating gives CASSLGTDTQYF.

This chain connects TRBV4-2 to TRBJ2-7; TRBD1 aligns across 7 bases. Trimming at V came to 4 bases and at J to 5 bases, leaving 5 bases not matched to a gene. This CDR3 comprises 13 residues. Germline V lookup: CDR1 LGHNA, CDR2 YNFKEQ. The CDR3 spells CASSPGTVDEQYF. CDR3 coding DNA: TGTGCCAGCAGCCCTGGGACAGTCGACGAGCAGTACTTC.

This sequence joins TRBV4-1 and TRBJ2-1; TRBD2 agrees at 8 bases. Germline V gene sequence: CDR1 MGHRA, CDR2 YSYEKL. V lost 4 bases and J lost 9; bases outside the gene matches: 5. There are 13 residues in the CDR3. The CDR3 here is CASSRAGAVEQFF. In DNA, the CDR3 is TGCGCCAGCAGCCGAGCGGGAGCGGTTGAGCAGTTCTTC.

Of note for this clone: Different DNA sequences within this sample yield the same CDR3. This rearrangement joins TRBV18 to TRBJ2-7; a weak D match, TRBD1 (6 bases). The CDR3 is 14 amino acids. The V gene lost 6 bases and the J gene lost 0 bases, with 12 bases spanning the gap. Germline V lookup: CDR1 KGHSH, CDR2 LQKENI. CDR3 DNA: TGTGCCAGCTCCCCGGGACAAAGCTCCTACGAGCAGTACTTC. Amino acid sequence: CASSPGQSSYEQYF.

CDR3 amino acids: CASSELAGAYEQYF. The DNA of the CDR3 is TGTGCCAGCTCAGAACTAGCGGGAGCCTACGAGCAGTACTTC. The chain links TRBV18 to TRBJ2-7, with 11 bases that match TRBD2. After removal of 5 bases from V and 2 bases from J, the junction contained 2 bases not matched to a gene. Germline CDR1 is KGHSH and CDR2 is LQKENI. CDR3 size: 14 residues.

The chain is built from TRBV5-1 and TRBJ1-1, with TRBD1 matching over 10 bases. Trimming cost V 4 bases and J 4 bases; bases outside gene matches: 7. The CDR3 covers 15 residues. Germline values: CDR1 SGHRS, CDR2 YFSETQ. CDR3: CASSPQTGGLTEAFF. DNA of the CDR3: TGCGCCAGCAGCCCACAGACAGGGGGCCTCACTGAAGCTTTCTTT.

This clone has at least ten counts. This sequence joins TRBV7-9 and TRBJ2-1, with 12 bases lining up with TRBD2. V gave up 5 bases and J gave up 3 bases; unmatched junction bases: 5. The CDR3 covers 16 residues. Germline V gene lookup returns CDR1 SEHNR and CDR2 FQNEAQ (reference sequence). The CDR3 DNA reads as TGTGCCAGCAGCCTCTCGACTAGCGGGAGCTACAATGAGCAGTTCTTC. Amino acids: CASSLSTSGSYNEQFF.